This T cell receptor beta chain stems from a study of shared clonotypes between healthy human individuals. A remark on this clone: Antigen: not known. Distinct nucleotide sequences in the sample also encode this CDR3.

Sequencing used immunoSEQ multiplex PCR; TCRdb keeps in-frame clones, though not all of them. Seen here are a few million clones, roughly 92% observed once, and the top ten hold 0.37%. There were no recent acute infections or vaccinations among the donors, who were healthy HIV-negative adults. Findings and limits, study-wide: Relative to clonotypes present in all four donors, those not shared had lower generation probabilities.

Germline V lookup: CDR1 SQVTM, CDR2 ANQGSEA. V dropped 6 bases and J dropped 6 bases, with 11 bases sitting between them. The CDR3 has 11 amino acids. This sequence was found in a man aged 18 to 30 in good health. Some clones in this sample may be carry-over from other donors' samples. The chain is built from TRBV29-1 and TRBJ1-1; weak D call: TRBD1 (5 bases). Sequencing was carried out using naive CD4+ T cells from PBMCs. This sample's subset: CD45RA+ positively selected. This chain's CDR3 is CSVSRGAEAFF. The CDR3 nucleotides are TGCAGCGTCAGTAGGGGAGCTGAAGCTTTCTTT.